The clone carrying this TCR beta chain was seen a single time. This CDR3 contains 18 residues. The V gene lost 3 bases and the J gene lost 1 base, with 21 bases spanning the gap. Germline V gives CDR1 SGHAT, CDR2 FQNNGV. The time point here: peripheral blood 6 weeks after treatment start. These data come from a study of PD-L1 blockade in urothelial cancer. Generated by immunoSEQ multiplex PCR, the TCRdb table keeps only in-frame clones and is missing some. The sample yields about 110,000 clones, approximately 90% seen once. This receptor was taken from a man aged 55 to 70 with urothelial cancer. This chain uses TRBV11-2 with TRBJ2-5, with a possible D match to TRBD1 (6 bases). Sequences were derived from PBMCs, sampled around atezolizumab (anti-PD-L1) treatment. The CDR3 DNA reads TGTGCCAGCAGCTTCCAGGGGCTCTTACCCCTCAGCCAAGAGACCCAGTACTTC. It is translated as CASSFQGLLPLSQETQYF. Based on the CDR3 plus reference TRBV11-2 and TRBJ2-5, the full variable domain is EAGVAQSPRYKIIEKRQSVAFWCNPISGHATLYWYQQILGQGPKLLIQFQNNGVVDDSQLPKDRFSAERLKGVDSTLKIQPAKLEDSAVYLCASSFQGLLPLSQETQYFGPGTRLLVL.